A selection of T cell receptor beta chains follows, all from one sample in a study of blood T cells in healthy people across ages. In TCRdb, the 5' RACE reads were re-called with MiXCR into one record per CDR3 protein. The sample holds about 1.6 million distinct CDR3 sequences, 34% seen once. Specimen: blood. Receptors were obtained from a woman aged 25 to 39 in good health. Each CDR3 is given without its conserved first and last residue. The D gene is left open where the match is weak.

>TRBD2|TRBJ2-3|TRBV24-1
ATSDPRGGLAGRTTDTQY
>NA|TRBJ2-3|TRBV5-5
ASSQLLDPDTQY
>TRBD1|TRBJ1-4|TRBV7-9
ASSWTRQGKNEKLF
>NA|TRBJ2-3|TRBV5-1
ASSLELTGRDRAQY
>NA|TRBJ1-4|TRBV20-1
SARVTTSSDNEKLF
>TRBD1|TRBJ2-1|TRBV15
ATSTPGTGRNEQF
>TRBD1|TRBJ1-2|TRBV12-3/TRBV12-4
ASSGTAHGYT
>NA|TRBJ2-6|TRBV20-1
SASESYGTISGANVLT
>TRBD1|NA|TRBV3-1
ASSQPRDRGRYEQY
>TRBD2|NA|TRBV20-1
SATRSRTSGGETQY
>TRBD1|TRBJ2-3|TRBV11-2
ASSNPTGQGSTDTQY
>TRBD1|TRBJ2-7|TRBV5-1
ASSSGQGAKLSYEQY
>NA|TRBJ2-1|TRBV6-1
ASNQRHNEQF
>TRBD2|TRBJ2-7|TRBV7-2
ASSRGLAGGASSYEQY
>TRBD1|TRBJ2-5|TRBV12-5
ASGTGQGQETQY
>NA|TRBJ1-1|TRBV6-2/TRBV6-3
ASNPYGSSWGAF
>TRBD1|TRBJ1-2|TRBV28
ASSYPETTGGYGYT
>NA|TRBJ2-3|TRBV4-1
ASSQDGPTDTQY
>NA|NA|TRBV29-1
SVEDGGEKSYEQY
>NA|TRBJ2-7|TRBV18
ASSPLDKAYEQY
>NA|TRBJ2-7|TRBV20-1
SARDPSRTRLSYEQY
>NA|TRBJ2-2|TRBV2
ASSPQATNTGELF
>NA|TRBJ2-7|TRBV2
ASSEGSGQGFYEQY
>NA|TRBJ2-1|TRBV3-1
ASSPQSPLDYNEQF
>TRBD2|TRBJ2-3|TRBV7-9
ASSGNSGGNTDTQY
>NA|TRBJ1-2|TRBV2
ASSVRVGGNGYT
>TRBD1|TRBJ2-6|TRBV6-1
ASSGDREANVLT
>TRBD2|TRBJ2-1|TRBV5-1
ASSLDKQRGSDNEQF
>NA|TRBJ1-2|TRBV12-3/TRBV12-4
ASSLGRVDYGYT
>TRBD2|TRBJ2-3|TRBV12-3/TRBV12-4
ASSFVIAGQDAQY
>NA|TRBJ2-3|TRBV6-2/TRBV6-3
ASSQAHGTQY
>NA|TRBJ1-2|TRBV30
AWSVSKDSIYGYT
>NA|TRBJ2-3|TRBV6-2/TRBV6-3
ASSCVGGGVDTQY